A selection of T cell receptor beta chains follows, all from one sample in a study of T cell responses to AZD1222 COVID-19 vaccine. The assay was immunoSEQ multiplex PCR, and TCRdb's table has in-frame clones only and misses some. The table lists 150,000 to 160,000 clones, around nine tenths of them singletons. The sample in question was peripheral blood, obtained on day 0 of AZD1222 vaccination. These receptors all stem from an adult in good health. Each CDR3 is given with its conserved first and last residue. D genes are given only for firm matches.

D: -; V: TRBV11-2; J: TRBJ2-3; CDR3: CASSRGAGVTDTQYF
D: -; V: TRBV19; J: TRBJ2-5; CDR3: CASSNILEETQYF
D: -; V: TRBV7-6; J: TRBJ1-2; CDR3: CASSPTGGGVNYGYTF
D: TRBD2; V: TRBV20-1; J: TRBJ2-3; CDR3: CSASLAGGLEADTQYF
D: -; V: TRBV28; J: TRBJ1-5; CDR3: CASSLPRAVGNQPQHF
D: TRBD2; V: TRBV6-4; J: TRBJ2-5; CDR3: CASSDWTSTLRVQETQYF
D: -; V: TRBV5-6; J: TRBJ2-3; CDR3: CASSLTGTGDTQYF
D: TRBD2; V: TRBV30; J: TRBJ2-7; CDR3: CAWSARTSGTYEQYF
D: -; V: TRBV2; J: TRBJ2-2; CDR3: CASSVRDFPGELFF
D: -; V: TRBV19; J: TRBJ1-5; CDR3: CASKGERGLNQPQHF
D: -; V: TRBV20-1; J: TRBJ2-1; CDR3: CSAIGPNEQFF
D: -; V: TRBV10-3; J: TRBJ1-6; CDR3: CAGGTGGNSPLHF
D: TRBD2; V: TRBV7-2; J: TRBJ2-3; CDR3: CASSLASAGRADTQYF
D: TRBD2; V: TRBV28; J: TRBJ2-3; CDR3: CASSSTTSGRFDTQYF
D: -; V: TRBV19; J: TRBJ1-2; CDR3: CASSIDVRGLENGYTF
D: -; V: TRBV7-2; J: TRBJ2-7; CDR3: CASSYPTLAINREQYF
D: -; V: TRBV28; J: TRBJ1-3; CDR3: CASSLGFGNTIYF